This is a list of T cell receptor beta chains from one sample in a study of neurological immune-mediated disorders. TCRdb independently ran MiXCR on the 5' RACE reads; one entry per CDR3 protein. The sample has under 70,000 distinct CDR3 sequences, around 5.5% seen once. The specimen was PBMCs. Receptors originate from a young woman with multiple sclerosis. Each CDR3 is given with its conserved first and last residue. A D gene is named only where the DNA matches it firmly.

TRBV20-1	TRBJ2-5	NA	13	CSARAQGRETQYF
TRBV7-9	TRBJ1-2	NA	13	CASSLGTDYGYTF
TRBV6-1	TRBJ1-2	NA	14	CASSERPGSYGYTF
TRBV2	TRBJ2-7	NA	15	CASRKDKASSYEQYF
TRBV5-1	TRBJ1-3	NA	16	CASSVAGSGAGNTIYF
TRBV9	TRBJ2-1	TRBD2	16	CASSVAGGPSYNEQFF
TRBV20-1	TRBJ2-3	TRBD2	16	CSAGARGGGRTDTQYF
TRBV28	TRBJ2-7	TRBD1	16	CASSRYRQGAGREQYF
TRBV7-9	TRBJ2-2	NA	17	CASSLAGQLSGTGELFF
TRBV20-1	TRBJ1-4	NA	15	CSARDLQGTSEKLFF
TRBV7-3	TRBJ2-7	TRBD1	15	CASSLDRGPGYEQYF
TRBV20-1	TRBJ1-4	NA	14	CSARVPAGDEKLFF
TRBV20-1	TRBJ2-2	TRBD2	14	CSALGLAKPGELFF
TRBV20-1	TRBJ1-4	TRBD1	13	CSASGTVNEKLFF
TRBV14	TRBJ2-7	NA	15	CASSQDLQGRYEQYF
TRBV5-1	TRBJ2-7	NA	15	CASSLEGQRSYEQYF
TRBV20-1	TRBJ2-3	NA	16	CSARDSEWEFTDTQYF
TRBV9	TRBJ2-3	TRBD2	14	CASSQRGTQGTQYF
TRBV20-1	TRBJ1-4	TRBD1	14	CSATDRVANEKLFF
TRBV14	TRBJ2-7	NA	15	CASSRSGSLSYEQYF
TRBV20-1	TRBJ1-6	NA	9	CSASGQSHF
TRBV24-1	TRBJ1-5	NA	13	CATSAWGNQPQHF
TRBV5-1	TRBJ2-3	TRBD2	18	CASSPGLAGGPITDTQYF